This T cell receptor (beta chain) is from a study of blood T cell repertoires in COVID-19 (dated by TCRdb to about 2020). About the investigation overall: Samples from collaborators originated in the United States, Italy and Spain and spanned both the acute and convalescent phases of COVID-19. The prospective study material was composed of cDNA or gDNA derived from T cells, B-cell-depleted T cells, or PBMCs. The repertoires were released in a freely available public database meant as a resource for research on the immune response to SARS-CoV-2. The dataset comprised deeply sampled blood TCRbeta repertoires from subjects exposed to, actively infected with, or recovered from COVID-19. Where HLA class I and class II types were available, the types were taken from metadata supplied by the sample provider, not from assay-based typing. Samples were obtained from the ongoing ImmuneRACE study (first 160 participants) and from over 1,000 subjects provided by 6 global collaborators. Nearly every sample came with metadata listing a de-identified subject ID, COVID-19 status, age in years and sex.

The full study reports these points: The quantity of clinical and demographic metadata differed by source and by participant and was supplied without curation.

Via the germline V gene (reference sequence), CDR1 is SSHAT and CDR2 FNYEAQ. The CDR3 numbers 16 residues from cysteine through phenylalanine. Only CDR3 DNA is held: 48 bases, read in frame from base 1. About this clone itself: What antigen it recognizes has not been identified. An end of the junction does not agree with germline; a read error may underlie this.

TCRbeta CDR3 regions were amplified from genomic DNA by means of the immunoSEQ Assay, a bias-controlled multiplex PCR. The authors' analysis ran thus. The number of nucleated cells in each sample was estimated from the amplification of reference gene primers within the assay. Sequence reads were collapsed and filtered to measure the absolute abundance of every unique TCRbeta CDR3 rearrangement. For each sample, productive Simpson clonality was calculated as the square root of Simpson's diversity index across productive rearrangements. Sourced from immuneACCESS, this table was stored by TCRdb with only in-frame sequences that have V and J called. A share of the clones is absent; for the studies checked, an unresolved V gene accounts for under half, and the remainder has no known explanation. V and J calls and clone size are as listed in that table; D and trimming were resolved from the DNA. The sample profile shows around 200,000 clones; 86% of them were found once. Of the sample, 9.5% to 13% falls within the top ten clones.

At one collaborating source in Seattle, patients were enrolled during active infection and were followed longitudinally through the course of disease. Each collaborating institution followed its own protocols to collect whole blood in K2EDTA tubes. Collaborator samples were shipped for TCRbeta analysis as frozen whole blood, isolated PBMCs, or DNA extracted from either sample type. This receptor was obtained from a woman aged 55-69 years with COVID-19, enrolled during active disease. Sequenced input: peripheral blood. The chain was built from TRBV7-7 and TRBJ2-5; TRBD2 lines up with 14 middle nucleotides. For the CDR3, the sequence is CASSPQGLAGVETQYF. The sequenced DNA: TGTGCTAGCAGCCCCCAGGGACTAGCGGGAGTTGAGACCCAGTACTTC.